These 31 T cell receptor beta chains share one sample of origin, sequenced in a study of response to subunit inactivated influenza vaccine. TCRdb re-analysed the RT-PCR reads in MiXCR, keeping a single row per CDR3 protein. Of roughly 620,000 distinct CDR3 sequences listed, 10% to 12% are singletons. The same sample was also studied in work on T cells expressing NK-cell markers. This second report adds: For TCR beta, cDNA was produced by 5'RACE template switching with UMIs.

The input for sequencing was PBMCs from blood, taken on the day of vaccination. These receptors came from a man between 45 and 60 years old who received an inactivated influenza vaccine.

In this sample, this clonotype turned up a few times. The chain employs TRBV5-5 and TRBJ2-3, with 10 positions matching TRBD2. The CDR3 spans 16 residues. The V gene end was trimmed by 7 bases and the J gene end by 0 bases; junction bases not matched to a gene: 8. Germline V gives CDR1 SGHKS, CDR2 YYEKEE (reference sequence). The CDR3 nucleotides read TGTGCCAGCTGGACTAGCGGTTTGATTAGCACAGATACGCAGTATTTT. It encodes CASWTSGLISTDTQYF.

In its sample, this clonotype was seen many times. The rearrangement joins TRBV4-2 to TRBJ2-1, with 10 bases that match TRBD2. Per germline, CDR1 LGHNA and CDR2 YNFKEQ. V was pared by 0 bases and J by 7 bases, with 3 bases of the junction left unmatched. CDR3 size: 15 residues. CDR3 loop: CASSQDDSGGNEQFF. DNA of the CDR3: TGTGCCAGCAGCCAAGATGATAGCGGGGGGAATGAGCAGTTCTTC.

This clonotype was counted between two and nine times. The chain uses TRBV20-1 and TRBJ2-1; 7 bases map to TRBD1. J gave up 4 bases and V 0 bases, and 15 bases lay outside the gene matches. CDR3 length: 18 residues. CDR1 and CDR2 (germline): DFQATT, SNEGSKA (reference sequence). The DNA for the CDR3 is TGCAGTGCTAGAGATTTTGAGGCACGGGACAGAGATTACAATGAGCAGTTCTTC. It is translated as CSARDFEARDRDYNEQFF.

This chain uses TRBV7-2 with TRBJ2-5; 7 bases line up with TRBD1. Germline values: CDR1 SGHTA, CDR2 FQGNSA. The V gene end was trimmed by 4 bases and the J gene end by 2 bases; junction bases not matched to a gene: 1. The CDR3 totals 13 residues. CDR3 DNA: TGTGCCAGCAGCTGGGGACAGCAAGAGACCCAGTACTTC. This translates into CASSWGQQETQYF.

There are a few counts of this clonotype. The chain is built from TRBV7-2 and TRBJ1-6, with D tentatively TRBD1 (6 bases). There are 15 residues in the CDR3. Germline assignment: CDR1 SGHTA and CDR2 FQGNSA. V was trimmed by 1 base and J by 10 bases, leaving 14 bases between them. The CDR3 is CASSLGQGSFSPLHF. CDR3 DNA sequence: TGTGCCAGCAGCTTAGGGCAGGGGAGTTTCTCACCCCTCCACTTT. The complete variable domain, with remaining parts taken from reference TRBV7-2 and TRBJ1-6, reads GAGVSQSPSNKVTEKGKDVELRCDPISGHTALYWYRQSLGQGLEFLIYFQGNSAPDKSGLPSDRFSAERTGGSVSTLTIQRTQQEDSAVYLCASSLGQGSFSPLHFGNGTRLTVT.

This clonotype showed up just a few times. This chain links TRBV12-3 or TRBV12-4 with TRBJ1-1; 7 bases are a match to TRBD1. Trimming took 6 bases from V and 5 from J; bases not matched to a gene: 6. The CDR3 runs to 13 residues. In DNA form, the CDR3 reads TGTGCCAGCAGATCCGACAGGGTGACTGAAGCTTTCTTT. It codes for CASRSDRVTEAFF.

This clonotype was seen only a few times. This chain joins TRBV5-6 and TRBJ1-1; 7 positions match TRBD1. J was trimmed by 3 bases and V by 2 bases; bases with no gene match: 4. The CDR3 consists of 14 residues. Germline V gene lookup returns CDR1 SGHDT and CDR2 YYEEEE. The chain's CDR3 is CASSLTGADTEAFF. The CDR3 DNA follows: TGTGCCAGCAGCTTAACAGGGGCCGACACTGAAGCTTTCTTT.

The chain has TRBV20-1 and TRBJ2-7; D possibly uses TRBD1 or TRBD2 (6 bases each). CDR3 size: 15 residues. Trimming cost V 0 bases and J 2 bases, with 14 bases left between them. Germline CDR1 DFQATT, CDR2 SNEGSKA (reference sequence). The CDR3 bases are TGCAGTGCTAGAGAGGGGGCTAGCGTTACCTACGAGCAGTACTTC. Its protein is CSAREGASVTYEQYF.

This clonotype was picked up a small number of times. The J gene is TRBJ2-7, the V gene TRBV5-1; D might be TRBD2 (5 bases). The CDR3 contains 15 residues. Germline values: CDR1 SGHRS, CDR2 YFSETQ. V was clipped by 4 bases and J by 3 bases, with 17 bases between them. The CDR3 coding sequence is TGCGCCAGCAGCGACCCCCAGCGGTGGGGCTACGAGCAGTACTTC. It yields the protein CASSDPQRWGYEQYF.

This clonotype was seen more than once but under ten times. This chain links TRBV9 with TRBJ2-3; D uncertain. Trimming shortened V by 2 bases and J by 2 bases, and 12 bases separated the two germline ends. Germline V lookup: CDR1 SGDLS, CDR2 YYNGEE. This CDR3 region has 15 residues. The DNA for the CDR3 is TGTGCCAGCAGCGTTGCGGCCAAAACCACAGATACGCAGTATTTT. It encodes CASSVAAKTTDTQYF. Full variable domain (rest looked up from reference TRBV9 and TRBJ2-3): DSGVTQTPKHLITATGQRVTLRCSPRSGDLSVYWYQQSLDQGLQFLIQYYNGEERAKGNILERFSAQQFPDLHSELNLSSLELGDSALYFCASSVAAKTTDTQYFGPGTRLTVL.

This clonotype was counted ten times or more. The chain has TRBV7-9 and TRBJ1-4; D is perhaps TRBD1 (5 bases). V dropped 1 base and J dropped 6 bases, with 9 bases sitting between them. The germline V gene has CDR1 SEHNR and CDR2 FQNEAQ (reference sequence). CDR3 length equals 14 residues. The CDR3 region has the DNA TGTGCCAGCAGCTTAGGGGGCGCGGATGAAAAACTGTTTTTT. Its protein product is CASSLGGADEKLFF.

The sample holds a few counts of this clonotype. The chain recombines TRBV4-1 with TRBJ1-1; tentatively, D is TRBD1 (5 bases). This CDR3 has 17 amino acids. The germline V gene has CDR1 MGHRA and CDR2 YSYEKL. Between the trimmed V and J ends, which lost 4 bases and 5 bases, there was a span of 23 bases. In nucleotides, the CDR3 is TGCGCCAGCAGCCCCCTAACACCAGGTAAGGGGAGAACTGAAGCTTTCTTT. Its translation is CASSPLTPGKGRTEAFF.

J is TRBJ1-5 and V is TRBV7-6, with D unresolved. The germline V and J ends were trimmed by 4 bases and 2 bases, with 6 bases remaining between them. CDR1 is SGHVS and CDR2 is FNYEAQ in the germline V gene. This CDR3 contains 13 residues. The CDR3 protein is CASSSDGNQPQHF. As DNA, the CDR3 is TGTGCCAGCAGCTCTGACGGCAATCAGCCCCAGCATTTT. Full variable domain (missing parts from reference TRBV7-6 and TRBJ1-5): GAGVSQSPRYKVTKRGQDVALRCDPISGHVSLYWYRQALGQGPEFLTYFNYEAQQDKSGLPNDRFSAERPEGSISTLTIQRTEQRDSAMYRCASSSDGNQPQHFGDGTRLSIL.

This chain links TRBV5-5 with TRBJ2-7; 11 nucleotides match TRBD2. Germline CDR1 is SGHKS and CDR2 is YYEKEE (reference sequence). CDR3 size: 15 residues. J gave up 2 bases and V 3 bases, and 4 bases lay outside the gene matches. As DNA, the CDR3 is TGTGCCAGCAGCTCCACTAGCGGGGGTACCTACGAGCAGTACTTC. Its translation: CASSSTSGGTYEQYF.

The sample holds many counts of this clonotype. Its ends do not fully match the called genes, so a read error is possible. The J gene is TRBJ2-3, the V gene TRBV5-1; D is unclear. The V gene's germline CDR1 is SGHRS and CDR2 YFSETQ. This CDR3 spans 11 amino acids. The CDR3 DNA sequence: TGTGCCAGCAGTTCGTTGGATACGCAGTATTTT. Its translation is CASSSLDTQYF.

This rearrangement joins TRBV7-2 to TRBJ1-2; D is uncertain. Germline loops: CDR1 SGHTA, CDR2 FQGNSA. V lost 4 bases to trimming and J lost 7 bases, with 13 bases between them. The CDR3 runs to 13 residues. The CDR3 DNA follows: TGTGCCAGCAGCTCCCGGAGTTTGGGTGGCTACACCTTC. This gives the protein CASSSRSLGGYTF.

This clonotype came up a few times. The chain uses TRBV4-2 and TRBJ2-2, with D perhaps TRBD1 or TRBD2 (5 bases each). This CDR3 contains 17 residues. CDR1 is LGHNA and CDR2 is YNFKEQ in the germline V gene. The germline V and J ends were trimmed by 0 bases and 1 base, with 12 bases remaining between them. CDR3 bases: TGTGCCAGCAGCCAAGATGGGGCGGGCCTGAACACCGGGGAGCTGTTTTTT. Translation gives CASSQDGAGLNTGELFF.

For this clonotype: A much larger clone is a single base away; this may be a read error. The CDR3: CVSSLSFETQYF. The CDR3 region has the DNA TGCGTCAGCAGCTTGTCGTTTGAGACCCAGTACTTC. This sequence joins TRBV5-1 and TRBJ2-5; D gene ambiguous. Per the germline V gene, CDR1 is SGHRS and CDR2 is YFSETQ. The CDR3 sequence is 12 residues long.

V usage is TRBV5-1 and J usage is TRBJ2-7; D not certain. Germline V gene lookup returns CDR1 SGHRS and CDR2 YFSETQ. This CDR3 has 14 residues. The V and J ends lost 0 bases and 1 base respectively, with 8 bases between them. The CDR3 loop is CASSLVYGSYEQYF. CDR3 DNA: TGCGCCAGCAGCTTGGTATACGGATCCTACGAGCAGTACTTC.

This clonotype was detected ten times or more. For the CDR3, the DNA is TGTGCCAGCAGTCCTTCAGGGTCGGGTACGCAGTATTTT. It yields the protein CASSPSGSGTQYF. The chain recombines TRBV28 with TRBJ2-3, with D possibly being TRBD1 (5 bases). This CDR3 spans 13 amino acids. Between the trimmed V and J ends, which lost 5 bases and 8 bases, there was a span of 14 bases. Germline V lookup: CDR1 MDHEN, CDR2 SYDVKM.

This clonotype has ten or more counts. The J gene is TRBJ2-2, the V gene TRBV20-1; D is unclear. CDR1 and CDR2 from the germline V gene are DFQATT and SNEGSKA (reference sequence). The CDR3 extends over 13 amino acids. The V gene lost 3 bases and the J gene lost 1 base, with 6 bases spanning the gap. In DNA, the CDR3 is TGCAGTGCTAGCAGACTGAACACCGGGGAGCTGTTTTTT. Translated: CSASRLNTGELFF.

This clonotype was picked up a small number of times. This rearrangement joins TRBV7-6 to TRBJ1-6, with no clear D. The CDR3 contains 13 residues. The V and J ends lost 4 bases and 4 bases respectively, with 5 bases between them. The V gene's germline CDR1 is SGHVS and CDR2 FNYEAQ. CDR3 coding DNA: TGTGCCAGCAGCTCGGAGTATAATTCACCCCTCCACTTT. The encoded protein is CASSSEYNSPLHF.

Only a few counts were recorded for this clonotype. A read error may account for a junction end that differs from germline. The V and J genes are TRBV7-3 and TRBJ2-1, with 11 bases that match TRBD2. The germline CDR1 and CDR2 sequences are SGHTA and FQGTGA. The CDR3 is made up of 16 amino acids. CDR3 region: CASSLNSGRAYNEQFF. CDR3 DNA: TGTGCCAGCAGCCTGAATAGCGGGAGGGCCTATAATGAGCAGTTCTTC.

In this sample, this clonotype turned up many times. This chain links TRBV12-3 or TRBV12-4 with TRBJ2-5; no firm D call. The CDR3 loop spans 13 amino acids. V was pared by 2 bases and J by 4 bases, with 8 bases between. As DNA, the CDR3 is TGTGCCAGCAGTTTATCTAGGCGAGAGACCCAGTACTTC. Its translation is CASSLSRRETQYF.

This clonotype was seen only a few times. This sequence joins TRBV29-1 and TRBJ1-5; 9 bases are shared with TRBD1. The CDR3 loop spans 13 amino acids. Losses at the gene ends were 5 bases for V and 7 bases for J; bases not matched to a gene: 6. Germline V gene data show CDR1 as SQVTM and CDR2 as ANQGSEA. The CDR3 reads CSVSGTGNQPQHF. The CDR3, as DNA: TGCAGCGTTTCCGGGACAGGGAACCAGCCCCAGCATTTT.

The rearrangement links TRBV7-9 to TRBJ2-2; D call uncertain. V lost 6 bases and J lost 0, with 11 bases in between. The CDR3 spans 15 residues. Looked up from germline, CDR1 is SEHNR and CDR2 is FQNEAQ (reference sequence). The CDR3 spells CASSVGPANTGELFF. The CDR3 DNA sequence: TGTGCCAGCAGTGTAGGGCCTGCGAACACCGGGGAGCTGTTTTTT.

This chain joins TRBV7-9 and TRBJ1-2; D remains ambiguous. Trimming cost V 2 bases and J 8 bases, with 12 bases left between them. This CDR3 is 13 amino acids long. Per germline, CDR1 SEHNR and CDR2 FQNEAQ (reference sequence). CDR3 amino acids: CASSLPPRSGYTF. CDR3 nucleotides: TGTGCCAGCAGCTTACCCCCCAGGAGCGGCTACACCTTC.

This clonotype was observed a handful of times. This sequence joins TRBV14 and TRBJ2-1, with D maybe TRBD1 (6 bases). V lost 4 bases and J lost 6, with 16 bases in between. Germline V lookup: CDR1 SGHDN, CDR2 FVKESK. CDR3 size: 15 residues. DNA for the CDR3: TGTGCCAGCAGCCCTTCCTCGACAGGTCCCAATGAGCAGTTCTTC. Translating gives CASSPSSTGPNEQFF.

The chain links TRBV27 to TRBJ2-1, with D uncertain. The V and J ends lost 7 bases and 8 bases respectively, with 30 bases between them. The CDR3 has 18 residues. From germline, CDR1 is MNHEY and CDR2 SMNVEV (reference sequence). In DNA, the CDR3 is TGTGCCAGCAATTCTGAAACCCACGCAGACTTAAAGTGGCATGAGCAGTTCTTC. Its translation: CASNSETHADLKWHEQFF.

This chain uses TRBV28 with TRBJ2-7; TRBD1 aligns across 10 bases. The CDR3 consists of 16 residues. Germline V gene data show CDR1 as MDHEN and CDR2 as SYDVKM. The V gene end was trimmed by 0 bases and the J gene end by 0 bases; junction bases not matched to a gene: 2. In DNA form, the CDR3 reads TGTGCCAGCAGTTTATGGGGACAGGGGTACTCCTACGAGCAGTACTTC. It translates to CASSLWGQGYSYEQYF.

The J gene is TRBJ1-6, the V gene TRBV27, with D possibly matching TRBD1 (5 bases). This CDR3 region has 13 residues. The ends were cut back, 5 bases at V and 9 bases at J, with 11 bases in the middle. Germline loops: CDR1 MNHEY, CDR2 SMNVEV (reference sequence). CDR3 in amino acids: CASSAQQASPLHF. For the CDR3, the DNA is TGTGCCAGCAGTGCTCAACAGGCTTCACCCCTCCACTTT.